This T cell receptor beta chain was identified in a study of cytomegalovirus exposure and HLA in healthy donors. Each donor was nominally healthy when sampled (though unrecorded immune exposures were likely). Remarks on this clone: Antigen specificity is unknown.

PCR employed 60 Vbeta and 13 Jbeta primers. Generated by immunoSEQ multiplex PCR, the TCRdb table keeps only in-frame clones and is missing some. The sample shows about 160,000 clones, roughly 80% of them seen only once. After removal of 8 bases from V and 5 bases from J, the junction contained 14 bases not matched to a gene. The CDR3 contains 15 residues. The V gene's germline CDR1 is LNHDA and CDR2 SQIVND (reference sequence). Study-level findings and limits: As a later analysis revealed, the rate of TCR association differed by HLA locus, with DRB1 most and HLA-C fewest. The productive fraction for most TCR beta V segments was about 87% or about 30% in an earlier analysis.

The TCR originated in a man aged 50 or older in good health and CMV-seropositive. This sequence joins TRBV19 and TRBJ2-5, with 7 positions matching TRBD2. Sequencing was performed on PBMCs. In DNA form, the CDR3 reads TGTGCCAGTTACTTTTGGGGAGTTAGCGGGGAGACCCAGTACTTC. As protein: CASYFWGVSGETQYF.